This T cell receptor beta chain came from a study of blood T cells in healthy people across ages (dated by TCRdb to about 2015). As for the study more broadly: In model experiments, roughly one uniquely barcoded TCR beta cDNA molecule per two T cells was captured by template switching. Age-related changes in TCR beta repertoire diversity were measured in the study by deep sequencing normalized with unique cDNA molecular identifiers. To avoid experimental bias, donors of different ages were distributed randomly across sequencing lanes. Two additional independent replicas of 1 million unique cDNA reads from the same blood draw were analyzed for two donors (one aged 18 to 29 and one aged 80 or older). Donors were grouped into four age groups: young (average approximately 16 years), middle-aged (roughly 37), aged (about 60) and long-lived (approximately 81).

Notes on this clonotype: Its antigen is unknown. No base qualities exist here, and no much larger clone lies one base off it.

General conclusions and limits of the study: The percentage of naive T cells measured by flow cytometry correlated strongly with observed TCR beta diversity. Bulk unsorted PBMC profiling prevented conclusive comparison of naive and antigen-experienced compartments. Estimates of total diversity based on one million sequenced T cells were regarded as lower bounds and as underestimates. As age increased, observed TCR beta diversity per million T cells dropped in a roughly linear way, and a significant reduction was already evident by age 40. Compared with the aged group, the long-lived group had more naive CD4+ T cells, fewer expanded clones and increased TCR diversity, a pattern suggesting age selection. Because the CMV infection status of the donors was unknown, age-related changes in expanded clonotypes may potentially have been confounded.

The library was made by 5' RACE. The sequencing machine was an Illumina HiSeq 2500. A second PCR of roughly 7 to 11 cycles was performed with a sample-barcoded 5' primer and a J-beta primer mix. Each TCR beta cDNA molecule received a unique molecular identifier from a template-switch 5' adaptor carrying 12 random nucleotides. Each sample yielded at least 2.5 million CDR3-containing paired-end reads. First-strand cDNA was synthesized from all RNA with the Mint cDNA synthesis kit, primed by a TRBC-specific oligonucleotide. Following uracil-DNA glycosylase treatment, a first 18-cycle PCR with universal primers M1SS and BC2_uni_R was performed on all cDNA. Regarding the original processing steps: For normalization, 1 million high-quality reads were randomly selected from each sample, with every read carrying a distinct molecular identifier. Instead of being binned into consensus sequences, reads that shared molecular identifiers were thrown out. CDR3 identification, clonotype clustering and error correction used MiTCR with a Q25 quality threshold and the strictest error-elimination algorithm. Lower-bound total TCR beta diversity was estimated with a nonparametric unseen species model using Euler transformation. TCRdb itself trimmed the public reads at Q25 with fastp, ran MiXCR and retained productive beta chains. Each CDR3 protein appears once, grouped with its most common genes and DNA. In this record, the V and J calls reflect TCRdb's handling and not the investigators' own analysis. The sample table records over 1,300,000 distinct CDR3 sequences; roughly 64% of these occur just once. The top ten clonotypes cover 6.7% of the sample.

The roughly 39 donors, aged about 6 to 95 years, were systemically healthy Caucasian individuals from Russia. Each donor gave about 10 milliliters of peripheral blood, drawn into EDTA-treated Vacutainer tubes. PBMCs were isolated by Ficoll-Paque density-gradient centrifugation, with at least 6 million obtained per sample. Trizol reagent was used to extract total RNA from PBMCs, with at least 6 micrograms per sample. The percentages of naive CD45RAhigh/CD27high T cells were determined by flow cytometry on a PBMC aliquot from every donor. Deletion took 4 bases off V and 4 bases off J, with a span of 12 bases between the germline ends. Looking up the germline V gene yields CDR1 SGHRS and CDR2 YFSETQ. Measured from the cysteine to the phenylalanine, the CDR3 is 13 residues long. The CDR3 DNA has 39 bases and is translated from base 1.

Recombination linked TRBV5-1 to TRBJ2-7, with TRBD1 perhaps the D gene, on 7 matching bases. This TCR was recovered from a man aged 18 to 30 in good health. Sequencing was done on a sample of blood. The CDR3 protein: CASSDPGGYEQYF. At the DNA level, the sequence is TGCGCCAGCAGCGACCCAGGGGGGTACGAGCAGTACTTC.